The clone carrying this T cell receptor beta chain showed up just a few times. Its antigen remains unknown. The sample comes from a study of cytomegalovirus exposure and HLA in healthy donors. This PCR relied on a set of 60 Vbeta primers and 13 Jbeta primers. Only in-frame clones appear in the TCRdb table, and some are missing; sequencing was by immunoSEQ multiplex PCR. The repertoire holds around 64,000 clones, with 80% to 90% as singletons. This cohort consisted of healthy bone marrow donors. Points from the study as a whole: Within the data, a cluster of highly shared sequence variants was likely a sequencing artifact. Some public TCRs appeared in many individuals, while most sequences were rare. According to the study, roughly 160 TCR beta chains were cytomegalovirus-associated.

CDR3 size: 15 residues. Per the germline V gene, CDR1 is SGHRS and CDR2 is YFSETQ. The V and J ends lost 0 bases and 5 bases respectively, with 14 bases between them. This sequence was found in a woman in her twenties or thirties in good health and CMV-seropositive. Sequenced sample: PBMCs. This chain joins TRBV5-1 and TRBJ2-5, with TRBD1 as a possible D gene (6 bases). The CDR3 sequence is CASSLGQGLFETQYF. CDR3 nucleotides: TGCGCCAGCAGCTTGGGTCAGGGGCTATTTGAGACCCAGTACTTC.